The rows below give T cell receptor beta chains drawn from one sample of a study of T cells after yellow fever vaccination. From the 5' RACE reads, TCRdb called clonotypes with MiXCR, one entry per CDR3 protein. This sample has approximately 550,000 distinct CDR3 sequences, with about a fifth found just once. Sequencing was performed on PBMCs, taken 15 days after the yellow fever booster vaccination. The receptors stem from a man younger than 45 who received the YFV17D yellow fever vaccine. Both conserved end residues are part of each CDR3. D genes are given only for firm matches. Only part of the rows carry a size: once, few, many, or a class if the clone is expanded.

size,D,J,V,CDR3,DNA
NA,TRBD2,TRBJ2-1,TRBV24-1,CATSEAGTSTPNEQFF,TGTGCCACCAGTGAGGCCGGGACTAGTACCCCCAATGAGCAGTTCTTC
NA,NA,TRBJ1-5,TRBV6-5,CASSYRGRGWGNQPQHF,TGTGCCAGCAGTTATAGGGGTCGAGGGTGGGGCAATCAGCCCCAGCATTTT
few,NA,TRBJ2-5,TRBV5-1,CASSLEAGVRETQYF,TGCGCCAGCAGCTTGGAAGCAGGGGTTCGAGAGACCCAGTACTTC
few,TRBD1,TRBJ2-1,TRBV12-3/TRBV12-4,CASSRIDRDEQFF,TGTGCCAGCAGCCGCATCGACAGGGATGAGCAGTTCTTC
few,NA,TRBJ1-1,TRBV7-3,CASSLHGTEAFF,TGTGCCAGCAGCTTACACGGGACTGAAGCTTTCTTT
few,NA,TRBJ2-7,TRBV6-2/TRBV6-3,CASSYSAAGSPSYEQYF,TGTGCCAGCAGTTACTCCGCCGCCGGGAGCCCCTCCTACGAGCAGTACTTC
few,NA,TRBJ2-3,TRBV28,CASSEPGLGSDTQYF,TGTGCCAGCTCGGAACCGGGACTTGGTTCAGATACGCAGTATTTT
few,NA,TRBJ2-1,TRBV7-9,CASSLEVTYNEQFF,TGTGCCAGCAGCCTAGAAGTGACGTACAATGAGCAGTTCTTC
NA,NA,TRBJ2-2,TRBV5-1,CASSHRVLPYTGELFF,TGCGCCAGCAGCCACAGGGTCCTACCTTACACCGGGGAGCTGTTTTTT
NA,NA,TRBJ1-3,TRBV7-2,CASSLGSTGNTIYF,TGTGCCAGCAGCTTAGGCAGCACTGGAAACACCATATATTTT
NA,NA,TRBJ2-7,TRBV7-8,CASSFHVSYEQYF,TGTGCCAGCAGCTTCCATGTCTCCTACGAGCAGTACTTC
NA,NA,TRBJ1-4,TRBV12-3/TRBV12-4,CASSSGTEKLFF,TGTGCCAGCAGTTCTGGGACGGAAAAACTGTTTTTT
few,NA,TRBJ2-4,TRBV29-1,CSVAGGHIIAKNIQYF,TGCAGCGTTGCCGGGGGCCACATTATAGCCAAAAACATTCAGTACTTC
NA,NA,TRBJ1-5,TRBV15,CATSRDFQDKGQPQHF,TGTGCCACCAGCAGAGACTTCCAGGACAAAGGCCAGCCCCAGCATTTT
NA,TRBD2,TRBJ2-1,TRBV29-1,CSATSGLLRVYNEQFF,TGCAGCGCTACTAGCGGGTTGCTTAGAGTCTACAATGAGCAGTTCTTC
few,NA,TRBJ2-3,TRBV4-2,CASSHSQSTDTQYF,TGTGCCAGCAGCCACAGCCAGTCCACAGATACGCAGTATTTT
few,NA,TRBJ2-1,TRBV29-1,CSGHPGSYNEQFF,TGCAGCGGGCACCCGGGTTCCTACAATGAGCAGTTCTTC
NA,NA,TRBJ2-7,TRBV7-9,CASSLDNLYYEQYF,TGTGCCAGCAGCTTAGACAATCTCTACTACGAGCAGTACTTC
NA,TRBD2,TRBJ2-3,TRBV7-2,CASSLALAGRPFPDTQYF,TGTGCCAGCAGCTTAGCACTAGCGGGACGGCCCTTTCCGGATACGCAGTATTTT
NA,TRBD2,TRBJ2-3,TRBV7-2,CASSGQTSGRTDTQYF,TGTGCCAGCAGCGGCCAGACTAGCGGGAGGACAGATACGCAGTATTTT
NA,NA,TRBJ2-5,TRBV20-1,CSATGLTLGTQYF,TGCAGTGCTACAGGACTAACCCTGGGGACCCAGTACTTC
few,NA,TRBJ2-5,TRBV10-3,CAISQGLQSQETQYF,TGTGCCATCAGCCAGGGGCTTCAGTCGCAAGAGACCCAGTACTTC
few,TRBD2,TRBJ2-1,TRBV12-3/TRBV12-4,CASRGLADYNEQFF,TGTGCCAGCAGGGGACTAGCGGATTACAATGAGCAGTTCTTC